Below, one TCR beta chain is given with its context. CDR1 and CDR2 from the germline V gene are LNHDA and SQIVND (reference sequence). The length of the CDR3 is 12 residues. The V end was cut by 8 bases, the J end by 0 bases, with 7 bases between. These data come from a study of blood T cell repertoires in COVID-19. Study at large: COVID-19 samples collected from the United States, Italy and Spain covered acute and convalescent phases.

In the original processing: Nucleated cell counts were estimated from reference gene primer amplification. TCRdb keeps only in-frame clones here, not all; method: immunoSEQ multiplex PCR. For V, J and clone size, that table is used; D and trimming come from the DNA. The profile shows about 140,000 clones, approximately 88% of them singletons. The sequenced material came from peripheral blood. V usage is TRBV19 and J usage is TRBJ1-2; D gene ambiguous. The receptor was isolated from a man aged 55 to 70 with active or convalescent COVID-19. CDR3: CASWATNYGYTF. The CDR3 coding sequence is TGTGCCAGTTGGGCTACTAACTATGGCTACACCTTC. The variable domain in full, completed from reference TRBV19 and TRBJ1-2, reads DGGITQSPKYLFRKEGQNVTLSCEQNLNHDAMYWYRQDPGQGLRLIYYSQIVNDFQKGDIAEGYSVSREKKESFPLTVTSAQKNPTAFYLCASWATNYGYTFGSGTRLTVV.